Presented here are 28 T cell receptor beta chains from one specimen sequenced in a study of T cell clonality in common variable immunodeficiency. Sequenced by immunoSEQ multiplex PCR; TCRdb stores in-frame clones only, minus some. The repertoire consists of fewer than 75,000 clones, none detected only once. The sequenced sample consisted of peripheral blood mononuclear cells. The receptors shown here come from a person between 18 and 75 years old in good health.

This clone showed up many times. The CDR3 is cut off 3 residues early in the read; its end comes from the germline J gene. The V call is TRBV28, the J call TRBJ2-7; D gene ambiguous. The V end was cut by 2 bases, the J end by 5 bases, with 7 bases between. CDR3 length equals 12 residues. The germline V gene has CDR1 MDHEN and CDR2 SYDVKM. The part of the CDR3 DNA that was read is TGTGCCAGCAGTTTACTTAGTCACGAG. As protein: CASSLLSHE. In full, the CDR3 reads CASSLLSHEQYF.

This clone has a count of ten or more. The read terminates 3 residues before the CDR3 end, so the remaining end is supplied by the germline J gene. V gene TRBV6-4 combines with J gene TRBJ2-3; 10 bases agree with TRBD1. Unmatched junction bases numbered 9, after V lost 7 bases and J lost 5 bases. Germline values: CDR1 MRHNA, CDR2 SNTAGT. The CDR3 covers 15 residues. CDR3 sequence reads: CASTETGGEGDTQYF. CDR3 DNA, as far as it was read: TGTGCCAGCACCGAGACAGGGGGCGAGGGAGATACG.

This clone was seen repeatedly, ten times or more. The read halts 3 residues ahead of the CDR3 end, with the missing end drawn from the germline J gene. The J gene is TRBJ2-6, the V gene TRBV9; D is possibly TRBD1 (5 bases). The CDR3 runs to 17 residues. Germline CDR1 SGDLS, CDR2 YYNGEE. V was clipped by 2 bases and J by 4 bases, with 16 bases between them. The CDR3 sequence: CASSVIRQPHGANVLTF. The DNA read from the CDR3 is TGTGCCAGCAGCGTCATTAGACAGCCCCACGGGGCCAACGTC.

This clone has ten or more counts. The read falls 3 residues short of the CDR3 end, and the missing part is taken from the germline J gene. The V and J genes are TRBV20-1 and TRBJ2-5; D unclear. The CDR3 runs to 15 residues. V dropped 0 bases and J dropped 2 bases, with 13 bases sitting between them. Germline-derived CDR1 and CDR2 are DFQATT and SNEGSKA (reference sequence). The chain's CDR3 is CSARDRSVLQETQYF. The part of the CDR3 DNA that was read is TGCAGTGCTAGAGATCGATCGGTCTTGCAAGAGACC.

A remark on this clone: The read falls 3 residues short of the CDR3 end, and the missing part is taken from the germline J gene. The chain is built from TRBV19 and TRBJ1-1; no firm D call. This CDR3 has 14 amino acids. Trimming shortened V by 1 base and J by 1 base, and 7 bases separated the two germline ends. Germline V CDR1 and CDR2: LNHDA, SQIVND (reference sequence). The CDR3 DNA, read in part, is TGTGCCAGTAGTATAGTGCCGCGGAACACTGAA. Its translation: CASSIVPRNTE. The full CDR3 protein reads CASSIVPRNTEAFF. Based on the CDR3 plus reference TRBV19 and TRBJ1-1, the full variable domain is DGGITQSPKYLFRKEGQNVTLSCEQNLNHDAMYWYRQDPGQGLRLIYYSQIVNDFQKGDIAEGYSVSREKKESFPLTVTSAQKNPTAFYLCASSIVPRNTEAFFGQGTRLTVV.

In its sample, this clone was seen many times. The read comes to an end 3 residues before the CDR3 does, leaving the germline J gene to fill in the end. The chain is built from TRBV19 and TRBJ2-6; 7 bases line up with TRBD1. CDR3 length: 15 amino acids. The V segment lost 11 bases and the J segment 4 bases; nucleotides outside the gene matches: 11. Per germline, CDR1 LNHDA and CDR2 SQIVND (reference sequence). CDR3 DNA, as far as it was read: TGTGCCTCCAAACCCGACAGGGACGGGGCCAACGTC. As protein: CASKPDRDGANV. The CDR3 reads in full as CASKPDRDGANVLTF. Drawing the rest from reference TRBV19 and TRBJ2-6, the complete variable domain is DGGITQSPKYLFRKEGQNVTLSCEQNLNHDAMYWYRQDPGQGLRLIYYSQIVNDFQKGDIAEGYSVSREKKESFPLTVTSAQKNPTAFYLCASKPDRDGANVLTFGAGSRLTVL.

This clone came up many times. The CDR3 goes on 3 residues after the read ends, and that part is filled in from the germline J gene. V and J are TRBV29-1 and TRBJ2-3; D call uncertain. The CDR3 runs to 14 residues. Germline CDR1 and CDR2: SQVTM and ANQGSEA. Trimming cost V 2 bases and J 3 bases, with 12 bases left between them. The CDR3 spells CSVESRVLTDTQYF. CDR3 DNA, as far as it was read: TGCAGCGTTGAAAGTAGGGTGCTAACAGATACG.

This clone was seen more than once but under ten times. Other DNA sequences of this sample code for an identical CDR3. The DNA read from the CDR3 is TGTGCCAGCTCCCCCCTCGGCTTCGACAGGGCAAGCTACGAG. Amino acid sequence: CASSPLGFDRASYE. The whole CDR3 protein reads CASSPLGFDRASYEQYF. The chain carries TRBV18 and TRBJ2-7; TRBD1 agrees at 7 bases. The read terminates 3 residues ahead of where the CDR3 ends, so the germline J gene completes it. CDR3 length: 17 residues. V shed 6 bases, J shed 3 bases, and the junction held 17 bases outside the gene matches. Per the germline V gene, CDR1 is KGHSH and CDR2 is LQKENI.

This clone was found many times. The observed sequence ends 3 residues before the CDR3 terminus, with the missing tail filled in from the germline J gene. V usage is TRBV7-3 and J usage is TRBJ2-3, with D tentatively TRBD1 (5 bases). CDR1 is SGHTA and CDR2 is FQGTGA in the germline V gene. Trimming left V 5 bases short and J 1 base short, with 22 bases between. The CDR3 spans 18 residues. The CDR3 protein is CASSLFLLGPSGTDTQYF. The covered CDR3 bases are TGTGCCAGCAGCCTATTCCTCCTGGGGCCCTCTGGCACAGATACG.

This clone was recorded many times. The CDR3 extends 3 residues past the end of the read, so its final part is completed from the germline J gene. The V call is TRBV6-4, the J call TRBJ2-3; D not certain. The V end was cut by 3 bases, the J end by 0 bases, with 10 bases between. The CDR3 is made up of 15 amino acids. Germline CDR1 MRHNA, CDR2 SNTAGT. The CDR3 bases that were read are TGTGCCAGCAGTGAGTGGCATTCGAGCACAGATACG. This codes for CASSEWHSSTDT. The full CDR3 is CASSEWHSSTDTQYF.

This clone showed up many times. The read ends 3 residues early relative to the CDR3; the germline J gene fills the gap. This chain connects TRBV28 to TRBJ2-7; tentative D call: TRBD1 (6 bases). The CDR3 is made up of 16 amino acids. Between the trimmed V and J ends, which lost 5 bases and 0 bases, there was a span of 17 bases. Germline-derived CDR1 and CDR2 are MDHEN and SYDVKM. CDR3 DNA, as far as it was read: TGTGCCAGCAGTCAACCGGTGGACAGAAGCTCCTACGAG. Translation: CASSQPVDRSSYE. The whole CDR3 protein is CASSQPVDRSSYEQYF.

This clone was recorded at least ten times. The CDR3 end lies 3 residues beyond the end of the read and is filled in from the germline J gene. The V call is TRBV5-1, the J call TRBJ1-5; D may be TRBD1 (6 bases). This CDR3 is built from 15 residues. Between the trimmed V and J ends, which lost 0 bases and 4 bases, there was a span of 11 bases. Germline-derived CDR1 and CDR2 are SGHRS and YFSETQ. The CDR3 sequence: CASSLVGGYNQPQHF. CDR3 DNA, as far as it was read: TGCGCCAGCAGCTTGGTAGGGGGATATAATCAGCCC.

This clone was recorded many times. The missing CDR3 end, 3 residues past where the read stops, is filled in from the germline J gene. The rearrangement uses TRBV5-1 and TRBJ1-1; tentatively, D is TRBD1 (5 bases). Germline V gene sequence: CDR1 SGHRS, CDR2 YFSETQ. The CDR3 loop spans 12 amino acids. Partial CDR3 DNA: TGCGCCAGCAGCAATGCGGGGGGAGAG. Protein product: CASSNAGGE. The full CDR3 protein is CASSNAGGEAFF.

This clone occurred many times. The read comes to an end 3 residues before the CDR3 does, leaving the germline J gene to fill in the end. The rearrangement joins TRBV7-8 to TRBJ1-1, with D possibly being TRBD1 (5 bases). Germline lookup yields CDR1 SGHVS and CDR2 FQNEAQ. Trimming pared 0 bases from V and 4 bases from J, leaving 9 bases between. The CDR3 sequence is 14 residues long. The sequenced CDR3 bases are TGTGCCAGCAGCTTAGCGCGGGGGGTCACTGAA. The encoded protein is CASSLARGVTE. The whole CDR3 region reads CASSLARGVTEAFF.

This clone showed up many times. The read ends 3 residues before the CDR3 terminus; that terminus is restored from the germline J gene. This chain links TRBV5-1 with TRBJ2-7, with D possibly TRBD2 on 6 matching bases. CDR1 SGHRS and CDR2 YFSETQ come from the germline V gene. The CDR3 runs 17 residues. The V and J ends lost 0 bases and 4 bases respectively, with 20 bases between them. CDR3 DNA (partial): TGCGCCAGCAGCTTGGATACGAGGAGGGTTTTCCCTTACGAG. This translates into CASSLDTRRVFPYE. The whole CDR3 region reads CASSLDTRRVFPYEQYF.

This clone has ten or more counts. The read ends 3 residues early relative to the CDR3; the germline J gene fills the gap. The rearrangement uses TRBV30 and TRBJ1-4; maybe TRBD1 (5 bases). Germline V CDR1 and CDR2: GTSNPN, SVGIG (reference sequence). V shed 8 bases and J shed 6 bases, with 13 bases lying between them. The CDR3 extends over 12 amino acids. The sequenced part of the CDR3 DNA is TGTGCCCAAGGGGATTATGATGAAAAA. This sequence encodes CAQGDYDEK. The full CDR3 protein reads CAQGDYDEKLFF.

At least ten counts were recorded for this clone. The CDR3 end is not reached by the read, which stops 3 residues before it; the germline J gene fills it in. This rearrangement joins TRBV5-1 to TRBJ1-2, with 9 positions matching TRBD1. Germline CDR1 reads SGHRS; CDR2 reads YFSETQ. The CDR3 has 15 residues. The CDR3 DNA, read in part, is TGCGCCAGCAGCTTGGATACAGGGGGCGCTGGGGGC. As protein: CASSLDTGGAGG. Given in full, the CDR3 is CASSLDTGGAGGYTF.

In this sample, this clone turned up many times. The read halts 3 residues ahead of the CDR3 end, with the missing end drawn from the germline J gene. The chain employs TRBV18 and TRBJ2-3; maybe TRBD2 (5 bases). Trimming pared 1 base from V and 1 base from J, leaving 9 bases between. This CDR3 comprises 15 residues. Germline-derived CDR1 and CDR2 are KGHSH and LQKENI. Here the CDR3 reads CASSPRSGGTDTQYF. The CDR3 bases that were read are TGTGCCAGCTCACCACGGAGCGGAGGCACAGATACG. The entire variable domain, with the rest obtained from reference TRBV18 and TRBJ2-3, is as follows: NAGVMQNPRHLVRRRGQEARLRCSPMKGHSHVYWYRQLPEEGLKFMVYLQKENIIDESGMPKERFSAEFPKEGPSILRIQQVVRGDSAAYFCASSPRSGGTDTQYFGPGTRLTVL.

This clone was seen many times. The read halts 3 residues ahead of the CDR3 end, with the missing end drawn from the germline J gene. The chain employs TRBV5-1 and TRBJ1-6; unclear D gene. The V gene lost 0 bases and the J gene lost 9 bases, with 7 bases spanning the gap. The CDR3 covers 13 residues. The V gene's germline CDR1 is SGHRS and CDR2 YFSETQ. Incomplete CDR3 DNA: TGCGCCAGCAGCTTGGCAGGCTTTTCACCC. This gives the protein CASSLAGFSP. The CDR3 in its entirety is CASSLAGFSPLHF.

This clone was seen many times. The read is 3 residues too short to cover the CDR3 end, so that end is filled in from the germline J gene. The chain links TRBV5-1 to TRBJ2-1, with D perhaps TRBD2 (6 bases). V was pared by 5 bases and J by 5 bases, with 11 bases between. The length of the CDR3 is 13 residues. Looked up from germline, CDR1 is SGHRS and CDR2 is YFSETQ. The sequenced CDR3 bases are TGCGCCAGCAGGGCGGGGCAGAACAATGAG. Translating it yields CASRAGQNNE. The whole CDR3 sequence reads CASRAGQNNEQFF.

There are many counts of this clone. This CDR3 reads CASSEKGGDNQPQHF. CDR3 DNA (partial): TGTGCCAGCAGTGAAAAGGGAGGGGACAATCAGCCC. V gene TRBV2 combines with J gene TRBJ1-5; D is perhaps TRBD1 (5 bases). The CDR3 extends 3 residues past the end of the read, so its final part is completed from the germline J gene. There are 15 residues in the CDR3. Trimming removed 2 bases at V and 3 bases at J, with 11 bases between. CDR1 is SNHLY, CDR2 FYNNEI, per germline.

This clone was detected a few times. The read ends 3 residues shy of where the CDR3 ends; the end is completed using the germline J gene. The chain has TRBV19 and TRBJ2-1, with D maybe TRBD2 (7 bases). CDR1 LNHDA and CDR2 SQIVND come from the germline V gene (reference sequence). V dropped 7 bases and J dropped 5 bases, with 15 bases sitting between them. This CDR3 has 14 amino acids. The DNA read from the CDR3 is TGTGCCAGTAAGGAGGGGGGGCAGAACAATGAG. Translation: CASKEGGQNNE. The entire CDR3 protein is CASKEGGQNNEQFF. The variable domain in full, with the rest retrieved from reference TRBV19 and TRBJ2-1, is DGGITQSPKYLFRKEGQNVTLSCEQNLNHDAMYWYRQDPGQGLRLIYYSQIVNDFQKGDIAEGYSVSREKKESFPLTVTSAQKNPTAFYLCASKEGGQNNEQFFGPGTRLTVL.

Concerning this clone: The observed sequence ends 3 residues before the CDR3 terminus, with the missing tail filled in from the germline J gene. This chain joins TRBV30 and TRBJ1-1; TRBD1 is a possible D gene (6 bases). The CDR3 consists of 15 residues. Trimming removed 2 bases at V and 0 bases at J, with 13 bases between. Germline CDR1 reads GTSNPN; CDR2 reads SVGIG (reference sequence). CDR3 amino acids: CAWSLIGQLNTEAFF. The part of the CDR3 DNA that was read is TGTGCCTGGAGTCTCATTGGACAGCTGAACACTGAA.

This clone was picked up many times. The CDR3 end is not reached by the read, which stops 3 residues before it; the germline J gene fills it in. The sample contains more than one DNA sequence encoding this CDR3. This sequence joins TRBV4-1 and TRBJ2-7; tentatively, D is TRBD1 (5 bases). V was trimmed by 1 base and J by 3 bases, leaving 7 bases between them. The CDR3 is 13 residues long. Germline lookup yields CDR1 MGHRA and CDR2 YSYEKL. CDR3 in amino acids: CASSQGTGYEQYF. The sequenced CDR3 bases are TGCGCCAGCAGCCAAGGTACAGGCTACGAG.

This clone appeared many times. The read falls 3 residues short of the CDR3 end, and the missing part is taken from the germline J gene. The rearrangement links TRBV7-3 to TRBJ2-2; 7 nucleotides line up with TRBD2. With V trimmed by 4 bases and J by 0 bases, 8 bases remained unmatched. Germline V gene lookup returns CDR1 SGHTA and CDR2 FQGTGA. The CDR3 covers 17 residues. CDR3 region: CASSSGPGLSNTGELFF. CDR3 DNA, as far as it was read: TGTGCCAGCAGCTCAGGCCCGGGACTATCGAACACCGGGGAG.

This clone was recorded at least ten times. The read ends 3 residues shy of where the CDR3 ends; the end is completed using the germline J gene. V and J are TRBV28 and TRBJ2-3; D is undetermined. Trimming took off 6 bases at V and 6 bases at J, with 16 bases between the two ends. The CDR3 has 14 amino acids. Germline lookup yields CDR1 MDHEN and CDR2 SYDVKM. The CDR3 region is CASSLDFIADTQYF. The part of the CDR3 DNA that was read is TGTGCCAGCAGCCTCGATTTCATTGCGGATACG.

This clone has at least ten counts. Incomplete CDR3 DNA: TGCAGTGCATTGACAGGGGCTGGAAACACC. It translates to CSALTGAGNT. The whole CDR3 protein is CSALTGAGNTIYF. This rearrangement joins TRBV20-1 to TRBJ1-3; 8 positions match TRBD1. The read falls 3 residues short of the CDR3 end, and the missing part is taken from the germline J gene. In germline, CDR1 is DFQATT, CDR2 SNEGSKA (reference sequence). The CDR3 has 13 amino acids. Trimming took 6 bases from V and 2 from J; bases not matched to a gene: 3.

This clone showed up many times. The observed sequence ends 3 residues before the CDR3 terminus, with the missing tail filled in from the germline J gene. The chain links TRBV10-1 to TRBJ2-5; D ambiguous. The germline gives CDR1 WNHNN, CDR2 SYGVQD (reference sequence). V dropped 7 bases and J dropped 5 bases, with 11 bases sitting between them. This CDR3 has 12 amino acids. The CDR3 loop is CASKEGLETQYF. The DNA read from the CDR3 is TGCGCCAGCAAAGAAGGTTTGGAGACC.